This T cell receptor (beta chain) was identified in a study of siplizumab effects on memory and regulatory T cells. This CDR3 comprises 14 residues. Between the trimmed V and J ends, which lost 1 base and 0 bases, there was a span of 4 bases. Per germline, CDR1 SEHNR and CDR2 FQNEAQ (reference sequence). The study assayed about 10^5 TCR templates per sample. TCRdb's copy holds only in-frame clones and misses some; the assay was immunoSEQ multiplex PCR. The table lists around 77,000 clones, about 90% of them singletons. In the case of this clone: Its antigen is currently unknown.

The study's findings and limits: Alloreactive sequences whose origin lay in unstimulated CD4+ memory cells were significantly reduced by siplizumab. Unstimulated subsets contained matches for only a minor fraction of alloreactive clones.

The TCR comes from a human donor in good health. Source material: CD8+ T cells sorted from blood. This rearrangement joins TRBV7-9 to TRBJ2-1; D ambiguous. This chain's CDR3 is CASSLESSYNEQFF. DNA of the CDR3: TGTGCCAGCAGCTTAGAAAGCTCCTACAATGAGCAGTTCTTC.